The 27 T cell receptor beta chains below were found in one sample sequenced in a study of T cell clones after liver transplantation. The assay was immunoSEQ multiplex PCR, and TCRdb's table has in-frame clones only and misses some. The sample includes more than 6,000 clones, 70% seen only once; the top ten take about a quarter. The starting material was CD8+ T cells from blood, obtained before liver transplant. The receptors were sampled from a human donor who received a liver transplant.

This rearrangement joins TRBV29-1 to TRBJ2-3, with D possibly being TRBD2 (6 bases). V lost 7 bases, J lost 5 bases, and 16 bases lay in between. This CDR3 is built from 13 residues. Germline values: CDR1 SQVTM, CDR2 ANQGSEA. The CDR3: CSGVGLLGDTQYF. In DNA form, the CDR3 reads TGCAGCGGGGTGGGACTCCTGGGAGATACGCAGTATTTT.

CDR3 residues: CASSLRGDEDTEAFF. The CDR3 nucleotides read TGCGCCAGCAGCTTGAGGGGCGACGAGGACACTGAAGCTTTCTTT. This chain connects TRBV5-1 to TRBJ1-1; maybe TRBD1 (5 bases). Trimming pared 1 base from V and 3 bases from J, leaving 13 bases between. This CDR3 region has 15 residues. Germline values: CDR1 SGHRS, CDR2 YFSETQ. The entire variable domain, with the rest obtained from reference TRBV5-1 and TRBJ1-1, is as follows: KAGVTQTPRYLIKTRGQQVTLSCSPISGHRSVSWYQQTPGQGLQFLFEYFSETQRNKGNFPGRFSGRQFSNSRSEMNVSTLELGDSALYLCASSLRGDEDTEAFFGQGTRLTVV.

J is TRBJ1-2 and V is TRBV7-8; D is undetermined. The CDR3 sequence is 19 residues long. The V and J ends lost 1 base and 1 base respectively, with 22 bases between them. Looked up from germline, CDR1 is SGHVS and CDR2 is FQNEAQ. The CDR3 protein is CASSLVEWAGSPFNYGYTF. In nucleotides, the CDR3 is TGTGCCAGCAGCTTAGTGGAGTGGGCAGGATCCCCATTTAACTATGGCTACACCTTC.

By share, this clone counts as large. The chain is built from TRBV27 and TRBJ1-1, with 9 bases matching TRBD1. J gave up 1 base and V 3 bases, and 3 bases lay outside the gene matches. This CDR3 region has 15 residues. CDR1 is MNHEY, CDR2 SMNVEV, per germline (reference sequence). The CDR3: CASSFWTGANTEAFF. The CDR3 coding sequence is TGTGCCAGCAGTTTTTGGACAGGGGCGAACACTGAAGCTTTCTTT.

This chain links TRBV6-6 with TRBJ2-2, with D possibly matching TRBD2 (6 bases). Looked up from germline, CDR1 is MNHNY and CDR2 is SVGAGI (reference sequence). V was clipped by 8 bases and J by 1 base, with 14 bases between them. This CDR3 region has 15 residues. The CDR3 nucleotides are TGTGCCAGCGTTGGAGCGGGCCTGAACACCGGGGAGCTGTTTTTT. Translation: CASVGAGLNTGELFF.

The table lists this clone with a count of one. This sequence joins TRBV20-1 and TRBJ2-3; D gene uncertain. The germline gives CDR1 DFQATT, CDR2 SNEGSKA (reference sequence). Trimming pared 5 bases from V and 5 bases from J, leaving 8 bases between. The CDR3 is 11 amino acids. The CDR3 DNA is TGCAGTGCTTATTTACTAGATACGCAGTATTTT. Translating gives CSAYLLDTQYF.

The count of this clone is one. The CDR3 loop reads CASSPRQREGVYEQFF. The CDR3, as DNA: TGTGCCAGCAGCCCCAGACAGCGGGAGGGGGTCTATGAGCAGTTCTTC. The chain couples TRBV7-2 to TRBJ2-1; 10 nucleotides match TRBD2. CDR3 length equals 16 residues. J gave up 8 bases and V 5 bases, and 12 bases lay outside the gene matches. In germline, CDR1 is SGHTA, CDR2 FQGNSA.

J is TRBJ2-1 and V is TRBV28, with 10 bases that match TRBD2. Losses at the gene ends were 4 bases for V and 7 bases for J; bases not matched to a gene: 22. Germline V CDR1 and CDR2: MDHEN, SYDVKM. The CDR3 loop spans 20 amino acids. CDR3 nucleotides: TGTGCCAGCAGTTACGGGGTGATAGTAGGGCTAGCGGGAGTCAAGAATGAGCAGTTCTTC. Its protein is CASSYGVIVGLAGVKNEQFF. Variable domain in full (rest from reference TRBV28 and TRBJ2-1): DVKVTQSSRYLVKRTGEKVFLECVQDMDHENMFWYRQDPGLGLRLIYFSYDVKMKEKGDIPEGYSVSREKKERFSLILESASTNQTSMYLCASSYGVIVGLAGVKNEQFFGPGTRLTVL.

The chain is built from TRBV7-9 and TRBJ2-5; D is tentatively TRBD1 or TRBD2 (6 bases each). The CDR3 is made up of 14 amino acids. V was pared by 6 bases and J by 4 bases, with 15 bases between. Germline CDR1 SEHNR, CDR2 FQNEAQ (reference sequence). The CDR3 region is CASRGTLGGETQYF. In nucleotides, the CDR3 is TGTGCCAGCAGGGGGACACTGGGGGGAGAGACCCAGTACTTC.

This chain uses TRBV5-1 with TRBJ2-6; D is unresolved. Germline V gene sequence: CDR1 SGHRS, CDR2 YFSETQ. The CDR3 is 16 amino acids. Deletions cut 2 bases from V and 0 bases from J, with 9 bases between. The CDR3 loop reads CASSFEVDSGANVLTF. The CDR3 DNA is TGCGCCAGCAGCTTTGAAGTGGACTCTGGGGCCAACGTCCTGACTTTC.

The chain recombines TRBV28 with TRBJ2-4; 8 positions agree with TRBD1. Germline V lookup: CDR1 MDHEN, CDR2 SYDVKM. The CDR3 runs 16 residues. The junction had 7 bases not matched to a gene; V was cut back by 1 base and J by 5 bases. The CDR3, as DNA: TGTGCCAGCAGTTTATATGACAGGGGTCAGGAAAACATTCAGTACTTC. This gives the protein CASSLYDRGQENIQYF.

The gene calls are TRBV4-2 and TRBJ1-1; TRBD1 is a possible D gene (5 bases). Trimming cost V 2 bases and J 4 bases, with 11 bases left between them. CDR1 is LGHNA and CDR2 is YNFKEQ in the germline V gene. The CDR3 is 14 residues long. This CDR3 reads CASSQLGGGTEAFF. The CDR3 DNA follows: TGTGCCAGCAGCCAATTGGGGGGGGGCACTGAAGCTTTCTTT.

This rearrangement joins TRBV25-1 to TRBJ1-6; possible D gene TRBD1, 6 bases. Germline lookup yields CDR1 MGHDK and CDR2 SYGVNS. V lost 2 bases and J 7 bases, leaving 15 bases between the germline ends. CDR3 length: 16 residues. CDR3 sequence (DNA): TGTGCCAGCAGTGAAAGGGCAGGGGCTCCGAATTCACCCCTCCACTTT. This codes for CASSERAGAPNSPLHF.

The count of this clone is one. V usage is TRBV6-1 and J usage is TRBJ1-1; 8 bases are shared with TRBD1. The trim removed 6 bases at V and 1 base at J, leaving 4 bases unmatched. Germline V gene lookup returns CDR1 MNHNS and CDR2 SASEGT. The length of the CDR3 is 14 residues. For the CDR3, the DNA is TGTGCCAGCAGGGAGACAGGGGCGAACACTGAAGCTTTCTTT. Encoded protein: CASRETGANTEAFF.

The V gene is TRBV13, the J gene TRBJ1-2; maybe TRBD1 (6 bases). Looked up from germline, CDR1 is PRHDT and CDR2 is FYEKMQ (reference sequence). The CDR3 is made up of 15 amino acids. The V end was cut by 5 bases, the J end by 1 base, with 14 bases between. DNA for the CDR3: TGTGCCAGCAGCCATAAGACAGGAAATAACTATGGCTACACCTTC. Translating gives CASSHKTGNNYGYTF.

The rearrangement links TRBV7-9 to TRBJ2-1, with 9 bases matching TRBD2. The J segment lost 4 bases and the V segment lost 1 base, leaving 5 bases of the junction unmatched. The CDR3 consists of 16 residues. Germline V gene sequence: CDR1 SEHNR, CDR2 FQNEAQ (reference sequence). Here the CDR3 reads CASSLESSGIYNEQFF. In DNA form, the CDR3 reads TGTGCCAGCAGCTTAGAGTCTAGCGGGATATACAATGAGCAGTTCTTC.

V and J are TRBV5-1 and TRBJ2-7; tentatively, D is TRBD1 or TRBD2 (6 bases each). Germline V gene sequence: CDR1 SGHRS, CDR2 YFSETQ. V lost 4 bases and J 7 bases, leaving 18 bases between the germline ends. The CDR3 is made up of 14 amino acids. CDR3 DNA: TGCGCCAGCAGCCTGGGACGGGGGCCTGGGGAGCAGTACTTC. Translation: CASSLGRGPGEQYF.

The chain links TRBV27 to TRBJ2-3; D might be TRBD2 (5 bases). Trimming shortened V by 5 bases and J by 3 bases, and 15 bases separated the two germline ends. The CDR3 consists of 15 residues. Germline loops: CDR1 MNHEY, CDR2 SMNVEV (reference sequence). CDR3 bases: TGTGCCAGCAGTCCCCTGACGGGGTGGACAGATACGCAGTATTTT. It encodes CASSPLTGWTDTQYF.

This clone was picked up one time. This sequence joins TRBV10-3 and TRBJ2-2; a possible D gene is TRBD2 (6 bases). The V gene's germline CDR1 is ENHRY and CDR2 SYGVKD. The CDR3 is 14 amino acids. The CDR3 DNA sequence: TGTGCGGGGGGTTTGGAAGGGGAAGCCGGGGAGCTGTTTTTT. Amino acid sequence: CAGGLEGEAGELFF.

This clone was recorded a few times. The rearrangement links TRBV4-2 to TRBJ1-5; unclear D gene. Trimming pared 0 bases from V and 7 bases from J, leaving 10 bases between. This CDR3 has 14 amino acids. From germline, CDR1 is LGHNA and CDR2 YNFKEQ. CDR3 nucleotide sequence: TGTGCCAGCAGCCAAGATTTATACGTGCAGCCCCAGCATTTT. This encodes CASSQDLYVQPQHF.

This clone was seen only a few times. The chain employs TRBV25-1 and TRBJ1-4, with D perhaps matching TRBD1 (5 bases). Germline-derived CDR1 and CDR2 are MGHDK and SYGVNS. V lost 7 bases and J 8 bases, leaving 17 bases between the germline ends. CDR3 size: 14 residues. The CDR3 region is CASTEGGAREKLFF. In DNA, the CDR3 is TGTGCCAGCACCGAAGGAGGGGCGCGGGAAAAACTGTTTTTT.

This rearrangement joins TRBV15 to TRBJ2-1; D gene uncertain. V lost 4 bases to trimming and J lost 2 bases, with 12 bases between them. Germline-derived CDR1 and CDR2 are LNHNV and YYDKDF (reference sequence). The CDR3 contains 15 residues. CDR3 sequence reads: CATSTDTGPYNEQFF. In nucleotides, the CDR3 is TGTGCCACCAGCACAGATACCGGACCCTACAATGAGCAGTTCTTC.

This clone was seen more than once but under ten times. The rearrangement uses TRBV5-1 and TRBJ1-2; D uncertain. Trimming took off 0 bases at V and 5 bases at J, with 26 bases between the two ends. The CDR3 is made up of 19 amino acids. Germline V gene sequence: CDR1 SGHRS, CDR2 YFSETQ. The CDR3: CASSLGQKYSVGRGYGYTF. CDR3 nucleotides: TGCGCCAGCAGCTTGGGACAAAAGTACAGCGTCGGGCGAGGATATGGCTACACCTTC.

The rearrangement links TRBV29-1 to TRBJ1-2, with D tentatively TRBD1 (5 bases). The CDR3 consists of 12 residues. Trimming left V 5 bases short and J 7 bases short, with 14 bases between. CDR1 is SQVTM and CDR2 is ANQGSEA in the germline V gene. DNA of the CDR3: TGCAGCGTTCCCTCGAGTAGGGGTGGCTACACCTTC. Encoded protein: CSVPSSRGGYTF.

The DNA of the CDR3 is TGCAGCGTTGATCGAGGACTTAACTATGGCTACACCTTC. It specifies CSVDRGLNYGYTF. This chain links TRBV29-1 with TRBJ1-2; D unresolved. Looked up from germline, CDR1 is SQVTM and CDR2 is ANQGSEA. This CDR3 has 13 residues. Trimming shortened V by 3 bases and J by 1 base, and 9 bases separated the two germline ends.

J is TRBJ2-1 and V is TRBV28, with 7 bases that match TRBD2. The CDR3 covers 17 residues. Germline values: CDR1 MDHEN, CDR2 SYDVKM. V trimming: 2 bases; J trimming: 5 bases; junction bases outside the gene matches: 12. In nucleotides, the CDR3 is TGTGCCAGCAGTTTAATAGTTATTGGGACTACCGACAATGAGCAGTTCTTC. It translates to CASSLIVIGTTDNEQFF.

The chain recombines TRBV28 with TRBJ1-2; TRBD1 matches 8 bases. The CDR3 runs 15 residues. With V trimmed by 5 bases and J by 2 bases, 7 bases remained unmatched. Looked up from germline, CDR1 is MDHEN and CDR2 is SYDVKM. The CDR3 nucleotides read TGTGCCAGCAGTCGGGACAGGCCCCAAAACTATGGCTACACCTTC. It specifies CASSRDRPQNYGYTF.